The 4 T cell receptor beta chains listed next were all sequenced from one sample in a study of shared clonotypes between healthy human individuals. Assay: immunoSEQ multiplex PCR; the TCRdb copy retains only in-frame clones and omits some. The repertoire holds approximately 110,000 clones, less than 75% seen once, with around 26% in the top ten. Sequencing input: memory CD8+ T cells sorted from blood. Subset of the sample: CD45RO+ cells pooled with CCR7-negative TemRA cells. The receptors here all came from a woman aged 30 to 39 in good health.

This clone was detected many times. CDR3 nucleotides: TGTGCCAGCAGCCTAACCCCCCCAGGGGGGAGTGAAGGCTACACCTTC. This sequence encodes CASSLTPPGGSEGYTF. This chain joins TRBV7-2 and TRBJ1-2; 7 bases are shared with TRBD1. Germline loops: CDR1 SGHTA, CDR2 FQGNSA. Trimming removed 5 bases from V and 8 bases from J; junction bases left unmatched: 17. CDR3 size: 16 residues.

In its sample, this clone was seen once. The chain is built from TRBV28 and TRBJ2-5; no clear D. This CDR3 contains 16 residues. V lost 5 bases to trimming and J lost 4 bases, with 20 bases between them. Germline loops: CDR1 MDHEN, CDR2 SYDVKM. The CDR3 protein is CASSAPRPVFGETQYF. The CDR3, as DNA: TGTGCCAGCAGTGCCCCCCGACCGGTCTTCGGAGAGACCCAGTACTTC.

This clone has just a few counts. Other DNA sequences within the sample encode an identical CDR3. The rearrangement links TRBV5-1 to TRBJ1-2; D is undetermined. CDR3 length equals 15 residues. CDR1 and CDR2 (germline): SGHRS, YFSETQ. The V and J ends lost 0 bases and 3 bases respectively, with 12 bases between them. CDR3 coding DNA: TGCGCCAGCAGCTTGGACTCCCAAGGCCACTATGGCTACACCTTC. Its translation is CASSLDSQGHYGYTF.

This clone was observed at least ten times. The J gene is TRBJ2-7, the V gene TRBV4-1; D gene ambiguous. This CDR3 is 15 amino acids long. Germline values: CDR1 MGHRA, CDR2 YSYEKL. V was shortened by 1 base and J by 2 bases, with 12 bases between the two germline ends. The CDR3 protein is CASSQVSTDAYEQYF. The CDR3 DNA reads TGCGCCAGCAGCCAAGTTTCTACAGATGCCTACGAGCAGTACTTC.